This is a list of T cell receptor beta chains from one sample in a study of T cells in Graves' hyperthyroidism and ophthalmopathy. TCRdb fed the multiplex PCR reads into MiXCR, producing one record per CDR3 protein. The table shows about 570,000 distinct CDR3 sequences, with 46% occurring only once. The specimen sequenced was peripheral blood or thyroid tissue (not recorded which). The receptor source for this set is an adult woman with Graves' disease, either hyperthyroidism or ophthalmopathy (not recorded which). CDR3s include the opening cysteine and the closing phenylalanine or tryptophan. The order of the fields is J gene, D gene, V gene, clone size, CDR3 DNA, CDR3 protein. D genes are given only for firm matches. Clone size appears in some rows only: once, few, many, or a class for an expanded clone.

TRBJ1-5,-,TRBV5-1,-,TGCGCCAGCAGCCCGGGACTGCCCCAGCATTTT,CASSPGLPQHF
TRBJ2-2,-,TRBV7-8,many,TGTGCCAGCAGCGTCGGCCAGCGTACCGGGGAGCTGTTTTTT,CASSVGQRTGELFF
TRBJ2-7,-,TRBV7-9,many,TGTGCCAGCAGCTTCGGGGCCTACGAGCAGTACTTC,CASSFGAYEQYF
TRBJ1-4,-,TRBV5-1,-,TGCGCCAGCAGCTTATCATGGACACCCGGAGAAAAACTGTTTTTT,CASSLSWTPGEKLFF
TRBJ2-5,TRBD2,TRBV7-2,few,TGTGCCAGCAGCTCTAGCGGGATGGGAGAGACCCAGTACTTC,CASSSSGMGETQYF
TRBJ1-5,-,TRBV4-1,many,TGCGCCAGCAGCCAAGATGGGTACCCAGGGAAATGGCCCCAGCATTTT,CASSQDGYPGKWPQHF
TRBJ1-5,-,TRBV20-1,many,TGCAGTGCTAGTTCTTATAGGTCGGTTCAGGGTATAATCAAGCCCCAGCATTTT,CSASSYRSVQGIIKPQHF
TRBJ2-2,-,TRBV29-1,-,TGCAGCGTTGTTTCGGGTCTCGCCGGGGAGCTGTTTTTT,CSVVSGLAGELFF
TRBJ2-7,-,TRBV5-1,-,TGCGCCAGCAGCGGAGGTAGCGGTGGGGCCAACGAGCAGTACTTC,CASSGGSGGANEQYF
TRBJ2-3,TRBD1,TRBV7-9,few,TGTGCCACCGTCAGGGGGAGCACAGATACGCAGTATTTT,CATVRGSTDTQYF
TRBJ2-7,TRBD1,TRBV28,few,TGTGCCAGCAGAGGGACAGGGGAAGTTTTCTACGAGCAGTACTTC,CASRGTGEVFYEQYF
TRBJ1-2,TRBD1,TRBV7-9,many,TGTGCCAGCACGAACCCAGGACAGGGGTTTGCAGGCTATGGCTACACCTTC,CASTNPGQGFAGYGYTF